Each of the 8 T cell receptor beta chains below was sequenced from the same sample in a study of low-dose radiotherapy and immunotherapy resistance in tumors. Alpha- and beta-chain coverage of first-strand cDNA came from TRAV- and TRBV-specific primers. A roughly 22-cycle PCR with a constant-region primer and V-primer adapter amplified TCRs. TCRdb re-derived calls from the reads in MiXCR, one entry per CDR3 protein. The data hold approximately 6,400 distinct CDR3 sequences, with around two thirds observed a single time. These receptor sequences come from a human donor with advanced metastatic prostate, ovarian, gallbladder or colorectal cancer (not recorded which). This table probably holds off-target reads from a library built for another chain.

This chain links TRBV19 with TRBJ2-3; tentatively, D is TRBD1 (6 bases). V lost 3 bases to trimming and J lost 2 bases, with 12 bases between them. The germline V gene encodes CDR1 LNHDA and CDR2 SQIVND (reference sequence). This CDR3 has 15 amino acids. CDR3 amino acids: CASSMVDSYTDTQYF. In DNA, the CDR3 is TGTGCCAGTAGTATGGTGGACAGTTACACAGATACGCAGTATTTT.

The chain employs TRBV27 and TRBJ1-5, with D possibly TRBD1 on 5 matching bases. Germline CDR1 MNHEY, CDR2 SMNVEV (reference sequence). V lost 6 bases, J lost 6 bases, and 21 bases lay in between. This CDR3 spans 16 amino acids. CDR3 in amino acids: CASSPGRKEVSQPQHF. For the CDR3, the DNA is TGTGCCAGCAGCCCGGGACGGAAAGAGGTCAGTCAGCCCCAGCATTTT.

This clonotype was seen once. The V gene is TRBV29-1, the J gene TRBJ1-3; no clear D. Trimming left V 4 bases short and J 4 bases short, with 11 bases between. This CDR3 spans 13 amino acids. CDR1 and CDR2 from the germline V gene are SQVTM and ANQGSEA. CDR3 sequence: CSVGTMGGNTIYF. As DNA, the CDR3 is TGCAGCGTTGGGACCATGGGAGGAAACACCATATATTTT.

The CDR3 here is CASSPKLSGGMGELFF. CDR3 DNA sequence: TGTGCCAGCAGCCCGAAACTCAGCGGGGGGATGGGGGAGCTGTTTTTT. The gene calls are TRBV5-4 and TRBJ2-2; 9 nucleotides line up with TRBD2. Trimming cost V 4 bases and J 8 bases; bases outside gene matches: 12. CDR1 and CDR2 (germline): SGHNT, YYREEE (reference sequence). This CDR3 has 16 residues.

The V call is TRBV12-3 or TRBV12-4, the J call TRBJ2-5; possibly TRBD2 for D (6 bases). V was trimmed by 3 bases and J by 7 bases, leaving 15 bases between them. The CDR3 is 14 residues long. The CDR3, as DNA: TGTGCCAGCAGTTTTAGTGGGGGGATCGGGACCCAGTACTTC. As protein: CASSFSGGIGTQYF.

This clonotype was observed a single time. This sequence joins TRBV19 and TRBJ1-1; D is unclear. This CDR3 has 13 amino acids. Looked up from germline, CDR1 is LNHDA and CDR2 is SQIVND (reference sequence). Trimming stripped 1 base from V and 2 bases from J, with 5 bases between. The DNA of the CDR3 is TGTGCCAGTAGTATAGGAGTCAACACTGAAGCTTTCTTT. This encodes CASSIGVNTEAFF.

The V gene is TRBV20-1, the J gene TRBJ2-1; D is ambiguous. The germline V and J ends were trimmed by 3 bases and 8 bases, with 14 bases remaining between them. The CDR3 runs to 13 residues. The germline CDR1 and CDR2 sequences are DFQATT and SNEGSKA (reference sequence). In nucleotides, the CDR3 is TGCAGTGCTAGGGACGGCAGCAAGGATGAGCAGTTCTTC. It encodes CSARDGSKDEQFF.

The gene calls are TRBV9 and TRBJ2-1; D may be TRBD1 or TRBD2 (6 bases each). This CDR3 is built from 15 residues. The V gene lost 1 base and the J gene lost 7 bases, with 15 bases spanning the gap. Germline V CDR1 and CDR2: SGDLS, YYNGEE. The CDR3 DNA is TGTGCCAGCAGCGTATCGGGGGCCCGCAGGAATGAGCAGTTCTTC. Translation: CASSVSGARRNEQFF. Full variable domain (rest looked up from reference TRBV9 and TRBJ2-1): DSGVTQTPKHLITATGQRVTLRCSPRSGDLSVYWYQQSLDQGLQFLIQYYNGEERAKGNILERFSAQQFPDLHSELNLSSLELGDSALYFCASSVSGARRNEQFFGPGTRLTVL.